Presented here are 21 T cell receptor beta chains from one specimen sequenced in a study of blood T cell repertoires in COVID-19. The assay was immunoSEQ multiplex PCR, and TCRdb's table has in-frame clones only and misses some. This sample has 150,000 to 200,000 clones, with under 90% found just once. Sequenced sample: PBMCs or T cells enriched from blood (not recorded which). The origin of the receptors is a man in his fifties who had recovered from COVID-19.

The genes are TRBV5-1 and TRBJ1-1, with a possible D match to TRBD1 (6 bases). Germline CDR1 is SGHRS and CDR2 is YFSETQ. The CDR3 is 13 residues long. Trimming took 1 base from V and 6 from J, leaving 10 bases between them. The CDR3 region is CASSLLRGSEAFF. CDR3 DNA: TGCGCCAGCAGCTTGCTAAGGGGGTCTGAAGCTTTCTTT.

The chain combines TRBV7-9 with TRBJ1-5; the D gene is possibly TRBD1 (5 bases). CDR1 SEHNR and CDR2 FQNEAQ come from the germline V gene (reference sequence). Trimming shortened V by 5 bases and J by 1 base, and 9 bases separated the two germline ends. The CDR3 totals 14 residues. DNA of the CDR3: TGTGCCAGCAGCCCGGGGGAGAGCAATCAGCCCCAGCATTTT. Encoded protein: CASSPGESNQPQHF.

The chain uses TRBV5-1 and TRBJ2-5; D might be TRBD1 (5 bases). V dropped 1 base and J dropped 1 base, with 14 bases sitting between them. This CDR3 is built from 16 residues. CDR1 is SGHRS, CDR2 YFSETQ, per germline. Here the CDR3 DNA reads TGCGCCAGCAGCTTGCACCTCGGACAAATCCAAGAGACCCAGTACTTC. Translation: CASSLHLGQIQETQYF.

The CDR3 is CASSRKGAHEQFF. CDR3 DNA sequence: TGTGCCAGCAGCCGGAAAGGGGCCCATGAGCAGTTCTTC. This chain joins TRBV2 and TRBJ2-1; tentative D call: TRBD1 (5 bases). Germline-derived CDR1 and CDR2 are SNHLY and FYNNEI. Trimming pared 6 bases from V and 8 bases from J, leaving 14 bases between. The CDR3 runs to 13 residues. Full variable domain (remainder filled in from reference TRBV2 and TRBJ2-1): EPEVTQTPSHQVTQMGQEVILRCVPISNHLYFYWYRQILGQKVEFLVSFYNNEISEKSEIFDDQFSVERPDGSNFTLKIRSTKLEDSAMYFCASSRKGAHEQFFGPGTRLTVL.

CDR3 in amino acids: CASSPETGGNSPLHF. For the CDR3, the DNA is TGTGCCAGTAGTCCGGAGACAGGTGGGAATTCACCCCTCCACTTT. The V and J genes are TRBV19 and TRBJ1-6, with D possibly matching TRBD1 (6 bases). The V gene lost 5 bases and the J gene lost 7 bases, with 15 bases spanning the gap. The CDR3 is 15 residues long. Germline V gene data show CDR1 as LNHDA and CDR2 as SQIVND (reference sequence).

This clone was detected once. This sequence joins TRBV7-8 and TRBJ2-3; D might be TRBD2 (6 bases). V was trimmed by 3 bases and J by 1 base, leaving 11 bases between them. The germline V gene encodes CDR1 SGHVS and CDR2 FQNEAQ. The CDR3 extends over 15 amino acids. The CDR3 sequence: CASSLRRGGTDTQYF. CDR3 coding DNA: TGTGCCAGCAGCTTGAGGCGGGGTGGCACAGATACGCAGTATTTT. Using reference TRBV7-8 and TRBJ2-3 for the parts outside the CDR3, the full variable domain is GAGVSQSPRYKVAKRGQDVALRCDPISGHVSLFWYQQALGQGPEFLTYFQNEAQLDKSGLPSDRFFAERPEGSVSTLKIQRTQQEDSAVYLCASSLRRGGTDTQYFGPGTRLTVL.

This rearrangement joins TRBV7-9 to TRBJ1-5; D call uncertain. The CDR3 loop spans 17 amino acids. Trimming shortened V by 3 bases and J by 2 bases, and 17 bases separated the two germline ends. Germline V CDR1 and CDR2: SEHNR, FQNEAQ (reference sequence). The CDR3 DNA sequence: TGTGCCAGCAGCTTTTTTCGAGGGAGTTCGGGCAATCAGCCCCAGCATTTT. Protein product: CASSFFRGSSGNQPQHF. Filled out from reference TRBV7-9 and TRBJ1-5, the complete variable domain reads DTGVSQNPRHKITKRGQNVTFRCDPISEHNRLYWYRQTLGQGPEFLTYFQNEAQLEKSRLLSDRFSAERPKGSFSTLEIQRTEQGDSAMYLCASSFFRGSSGNQPQHFGDGTRLSIL.

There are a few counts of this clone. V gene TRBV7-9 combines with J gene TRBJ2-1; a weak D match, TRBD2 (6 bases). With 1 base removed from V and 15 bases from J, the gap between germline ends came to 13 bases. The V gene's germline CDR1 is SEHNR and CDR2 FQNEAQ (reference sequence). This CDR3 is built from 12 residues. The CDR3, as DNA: TGTGCCAGCAGCTTAGTAGGGGACGGGGGGTTCTTC. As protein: CASSLVGDGGFF.

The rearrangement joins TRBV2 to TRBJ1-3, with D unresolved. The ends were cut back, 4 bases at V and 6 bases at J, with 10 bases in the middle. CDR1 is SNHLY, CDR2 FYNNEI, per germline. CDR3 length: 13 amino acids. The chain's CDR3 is CASSGSAVNTIYF. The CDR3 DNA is TGTGCCAGCAGTGGGTCGGCGGTAAACACCATATATTTT.

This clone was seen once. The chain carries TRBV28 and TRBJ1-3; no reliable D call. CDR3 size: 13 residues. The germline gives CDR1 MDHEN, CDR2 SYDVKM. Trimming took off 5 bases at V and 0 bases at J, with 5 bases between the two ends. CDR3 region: CASSLYSGNTIYF. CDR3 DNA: TGTGCCAGCAGTCTCTACTCTGGAAACACCATATATTTT.

Here the CDR3 DNA reads TGTGCCAGCTCACCCCGGAAGGGGGATAACTATGGCTACACCTTC. It is translated as CASSPRKGDNYGYTF. The rearrangement uses TRBV18 and TRBJ1-2, with TRBD1 as a possible D gene (6 bases). Germline CDR1 is KGHSH and CDR2 is LQKENI. The CDR3 has 15 residues. Trimming left V 3 bases short and J 1 base short, with 12 bases between.

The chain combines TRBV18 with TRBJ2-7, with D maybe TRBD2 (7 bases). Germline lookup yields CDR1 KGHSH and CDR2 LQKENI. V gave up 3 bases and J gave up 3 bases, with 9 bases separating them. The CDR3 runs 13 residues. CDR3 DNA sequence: TGTGCCAGCTCACCGGGAGGGGGCTACGAGCAGTACTTC. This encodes CASSPGGGYEQYF.

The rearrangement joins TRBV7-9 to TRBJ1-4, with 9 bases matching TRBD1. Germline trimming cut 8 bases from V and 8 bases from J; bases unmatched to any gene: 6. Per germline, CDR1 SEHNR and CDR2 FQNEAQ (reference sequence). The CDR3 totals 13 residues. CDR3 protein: CASRDRAREKLFF. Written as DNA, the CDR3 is TGTGCCAGCCGGGACAGGGCTAGAGAAAAACTGTTTTTT.

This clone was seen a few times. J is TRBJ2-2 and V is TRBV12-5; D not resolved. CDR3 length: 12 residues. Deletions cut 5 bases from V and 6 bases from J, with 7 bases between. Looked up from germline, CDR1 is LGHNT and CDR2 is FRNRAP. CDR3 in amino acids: CASGTTAGELFF. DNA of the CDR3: TGTGCTAGTGGTACTACCGCCGGGGAGCTGTTTTTT.

CDR3 DNA: TGCGCCAGCCACCGGGACAGCCTCACAGATACGCAGTATTTT. Its protein product is CASHRDSLTDTQYF. The rearrangement links TRBV5-1 to TRBJ2-3; 7 nucleotides line up with TRBD1. The germline V gene encodes CDR1 SGHRS and CDR2 YFSETQ. The CDR3 contains 14 residues. J was trimmed by 2 bases and V by 7 bases; bases with no gene match: 7.

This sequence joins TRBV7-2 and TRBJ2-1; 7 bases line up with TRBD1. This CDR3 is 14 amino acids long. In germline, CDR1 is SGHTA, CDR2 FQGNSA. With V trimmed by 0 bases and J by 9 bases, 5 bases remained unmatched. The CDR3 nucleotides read TGTGCCAGCAGCTTAGCGAGGGGGCAGGGTGAGCAGTTCTTC. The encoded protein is CASSLARGQGEQFF.

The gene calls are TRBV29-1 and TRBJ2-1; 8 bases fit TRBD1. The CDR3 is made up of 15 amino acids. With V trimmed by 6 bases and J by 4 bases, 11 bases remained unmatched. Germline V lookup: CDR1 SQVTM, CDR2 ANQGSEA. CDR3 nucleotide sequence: TGCAGCGTGCGACTAGGGACAGGAGGGTACAATGAGCAGTTCTTC. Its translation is CSVRLGTGGYNEQFF.

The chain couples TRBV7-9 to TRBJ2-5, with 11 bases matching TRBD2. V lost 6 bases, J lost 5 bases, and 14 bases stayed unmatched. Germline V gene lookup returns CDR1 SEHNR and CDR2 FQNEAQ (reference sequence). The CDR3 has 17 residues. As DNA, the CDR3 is TGTGCCAGCAGTTGGTCTAGCGGGGGGCTTCTATGGGAGACCCAGTACTTC. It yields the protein CASSWSSGGLLWETQYF.

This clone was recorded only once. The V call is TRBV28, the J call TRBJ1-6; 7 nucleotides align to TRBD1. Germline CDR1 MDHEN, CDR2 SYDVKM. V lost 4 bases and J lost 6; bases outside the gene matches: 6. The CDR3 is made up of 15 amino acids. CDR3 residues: CASSSPGGGNSPLHF. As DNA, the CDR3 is TGTGCCAGCAGTTCCCCAGGGGGAGGTAATTCACCCCTCCACTTT.

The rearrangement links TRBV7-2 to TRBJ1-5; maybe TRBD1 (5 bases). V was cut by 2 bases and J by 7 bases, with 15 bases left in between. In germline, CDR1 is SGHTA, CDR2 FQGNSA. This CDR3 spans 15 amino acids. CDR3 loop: CASSLRGRVGQPQHF. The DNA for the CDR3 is TGTGCCAGCAGCTTAAGGGGCAGGGTCGGACAGCCCCAGCATTTT.

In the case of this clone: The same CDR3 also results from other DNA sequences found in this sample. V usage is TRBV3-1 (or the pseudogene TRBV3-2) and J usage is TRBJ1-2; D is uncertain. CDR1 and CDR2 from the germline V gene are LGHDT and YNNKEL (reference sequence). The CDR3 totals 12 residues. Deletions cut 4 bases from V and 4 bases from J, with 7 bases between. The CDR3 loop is CASSPSGYGYTF. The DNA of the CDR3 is TGTGCCAGCAGCCCTTCGGGCTATGGCTACACCTTC.